This TCR beta chain was identified in a study of blood T cell repertoires in COVID-19. Background on the study: Samples taken during acute and convalescent COVID-19 were collected in the United States, Italy and Spain.

The CDR3 runs 16 residues. Germline V lookup: CDR1 SGHTA, CDR2 FQGNSA. V dropped 3 bases and J dropped 4; count of bases not matched to a gene: 8. As processed by the authors: Amplifying reference gene primers gave estimates of nucleated cell counts. Measured with immunoSEQ multiplex PCR; TCRdb has only the in-frame clones, and not every one. D and trimming come from the DNA, and the V and J calls and clone size come from that table. Of some 150,000 clones listed, 65% to 90% were seen once; the top ten hold about 8%. This sequence joins TRBV7-2 and TRBJ2-7; TRBD1 aligns across 11 bases. The sequence came from a woman aged 55 to 70 with active or convalescent COVID-19. The sample was peripheral blood. CDR3 sequence: CASSFWTGGFPYEQYV. CDR3 in DNA: TGTGCCAGCAGCTTTTGGACAGGGGGCTTCCCTTACGAGCAGTACGTC.